This TCR beta chain was found in a study of response to subunit inactivated influenza vaccine (dated by TCRdb to the late 2010s). For context, the study as a whole: The study used deep quantitative T cell receptor repertoire profiling to track responses to a trivalent subunit inactivated influenza vaccine.

Libraries were built with RT-PCR. Instrument on record: Illumina HiSeq 2500. TCRdb trimmed the raw reads at Q25, called clones with MiXCR and kept productive beta chains. Rows with a matching CDR3 protein are joined into one entry that keeps the most common DNA and genes. This sample is represented by 500,000 to 600,000 distinct CDR3 sequences; about 10% of them were singletons. 11% of the sample belongs to the ten largest clones. Here is what the overall study found, with its caveats: The authors suggested that each seasonal influenza vaccination may recruit only a limited number of new T cells.

This clonotype was observed a few times. Its antigen has not been determined. No per-base quality is available; no much larger clone lies one base away. These data are also associated with another study on T cells expressing NK-cell markers. The second study reports: TCR beta cDNA libraries were made by 5'RACE template switching that added a universal primer site and unique molecular identifiers. About 8 donors provided sorted CD3+CD56+NKG2C+, CD3+CD56+NKG2C- and CD3+CD56-NKG2C+ T-cell subsets, whose TCR beta-chain repertoires were profiled. Of the eight sequenced donors, seven were found to be HCMV-seropositive and one was found to be HCMV-seronegative. To restrict sorting to alphabetaTCR-expressing T cells, an anti-gammadeltaTCR antibody was added in several experiments. For six donors, the dominant CD3+CD56+NKG2C+ clonotypes were among the top 10 CD8+ clonotypes and accounted for about 1.0-7.0% of CD8+ T cells. Those dominant clonotypes were again the most abundant among CD3+CD56-NKG2C+ cells in a few donors, at about 25-60.1%. Whether the expanded NKG2C-expressing T cell clones were specific for HCMV antigens remained unclear. The study sequenced eight donors, all healthy volunteers chosen at random: three men and five women. HCMV serostatus was determined by detecting HCMV-specific IgG in serum with a commercial ELISA kit. Ficoll density gradient centrifugation was used to isolate peripheral blood mononuclear cells from blood. Bulk peripheral blood T-cell repertoires were additionally sequenced from unsorted PBMC for about six donors. cDNA synthesis was primed from the TCR beta constant segment and was followed by two successive PCR amplification steps. Libraries were sequenced as 2 x 150 bp reads on Illumina HiSeq 2000/2500, MiSeq or NextSeq. MIGEC was used to demultiplex reads and group reads by UMI, and MiTCR was used to assemble and quantify clonotypes. To remove erroneous sequences, TCR cDNA sequences were retained only when supported by two or more reads. The tcR package was used for downstream repertoire analysis, and clonotypes were matched across fractions by CDR3 nucleotide sequence plus V segment. VDJmatch was used to annotate antigen specificity against VDJdb, with one amino acid substitution allowed in CDR3.

The receptor was isolated from a man aged 50 to 59 who received an inactivated influenza vaccine. Donor details come from another sample of the same person, matched by shared clones. The sample in question was PBMCs from blood, obtained on the day of vaccination.

The bases read TGCAGTGCTAGTAGGCATGCGGGGGCACAAGAGACCCAGTACTTC. Its protein reads: CSASRHAGAQETQYF. The V gene is TRBV20-1 and the J gene is TRBJ2-5, with TRBD2 perhaps the D gene, on 7 matching bases. Trimming costs V 3 bases and J 2 bases, and their ends lie 16 bases apart. The CDR3 numbers 15 residues from cysteine through phenylalanine. The entry retains the CDR3 DNA only, 45 bases that are in frame from base 1. CDR1 is given as DFQATT and CDR2 as SNEGSKA, both from the germline V gene (reference sequence).